This T cell receptor beta chain was sequenced for a study of T-cell reconstitution after alpha-beta-depleted transplantation in children. Study outcomes and limitations: T-cell counts and diversity were attributed mostly to newly produced T cells one year after transplant. It was reported that alpha-beta T cells came from several hundred expanded graft clones (about two months after transplant). It was surviving recipient T cells and thymic progenitors that gave some patients high TCRbeta diversity at day 60.

Molecular barcoding with unique molecular identifiers was used for the TCRbeta library. TCRdb re-derived calls from the PCR reads in MiXCR, one entry per CDR3 protein. The table has 95,000 to 150,000 distinct CDR3 sequences, about 23% seen once. Remarks on this clonotype: Antigen unknown.

V gave up 8 bases and J gave up 1 base, with 19 bases separating them. CDR1 is SGHDT, CDR2 YYEEEE, per germline. CDR3 size: 16 residues. This specimen was PBMCs, mostly from graft donor cells, taken 180 days after TCRalphabeta/CD19-depleted stem cell transplant. The origin of this receptor is a male patient between 2 and 10 years old who had a stem cell transplant for chronic granulomatous disease, so the T cells may come from the graft donor. The chain employs TRBV5-6 and TRBJ1-5; D is undetermined. The CDR3 sequence: CARGPSGLFSNQPQHF. CDR3 DNA sequence: TGTGCCAGGGGCCCCTCGGGCCTCTTCAGCAATCAGCCCCAGCATTTT.